A single TCR beta chain is shown here with its context. The sample comes from a study of blood T cell repertoires in COVID-19. Overall study: COVID-19 samples, acute and convalescent, were from the United States, Italy and Spain. T cells, B-cell-depleted T cells, or PBMCs provided the cDNA or gDNA that served as material.

Original handling: Amplification from reference gene primers served as the basis for estimated nucleated cell counts. The data were produced by immunoSEQ multiplex PCR, yet TCRdb's version contains in-frame clones alone and is incomplete. The V and J calls and clone size are taken from that table; D and trimming were inferred from the DNA. Among 150,000 to 200,000 clones, 70% to 85% were seen once, and the ten largest hold over 20%. Germline loops: CDR1 MNHEY, CDR2 SVGEGT. V lost 6 bases to trimming and J lost 5 bases; unmatched junction nucleotides: 21. The CDR3 extends over 18 amino acids. The source is a woman older than 75 with acute or convalescent COVID-19. Sequenced sample: peripheral blood. The chain has TRBV6-2 or TRBV6-3 and TRBJ1-1; 7 bases agree with TRBD1. CDR3 amino acids: CASSSPTGSTAFATEAFF. Written as DNA, the CDR3 is TGTGCCAGCAGCTCGCCGACAGGGTCGACTGCCTTTGCGACTGAAGCTTTCTTT.